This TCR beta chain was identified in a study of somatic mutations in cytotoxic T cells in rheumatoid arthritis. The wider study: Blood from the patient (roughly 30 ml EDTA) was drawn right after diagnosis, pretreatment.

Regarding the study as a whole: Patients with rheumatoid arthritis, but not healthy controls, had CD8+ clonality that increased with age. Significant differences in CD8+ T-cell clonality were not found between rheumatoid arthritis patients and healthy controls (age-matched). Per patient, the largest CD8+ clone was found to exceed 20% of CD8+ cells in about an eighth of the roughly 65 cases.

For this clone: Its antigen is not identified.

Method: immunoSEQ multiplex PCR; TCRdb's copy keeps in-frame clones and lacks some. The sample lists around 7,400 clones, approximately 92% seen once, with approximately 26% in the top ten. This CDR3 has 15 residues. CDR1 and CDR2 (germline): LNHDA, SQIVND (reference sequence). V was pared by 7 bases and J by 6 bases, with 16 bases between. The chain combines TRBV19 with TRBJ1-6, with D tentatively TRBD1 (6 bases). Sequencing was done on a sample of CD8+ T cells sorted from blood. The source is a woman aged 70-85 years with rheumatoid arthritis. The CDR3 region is CASIYGTMANSPLHF. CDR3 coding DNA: TGTGCCAGTATTTATGGGACAATGGCTAATTCACCCCTCCACTTT.